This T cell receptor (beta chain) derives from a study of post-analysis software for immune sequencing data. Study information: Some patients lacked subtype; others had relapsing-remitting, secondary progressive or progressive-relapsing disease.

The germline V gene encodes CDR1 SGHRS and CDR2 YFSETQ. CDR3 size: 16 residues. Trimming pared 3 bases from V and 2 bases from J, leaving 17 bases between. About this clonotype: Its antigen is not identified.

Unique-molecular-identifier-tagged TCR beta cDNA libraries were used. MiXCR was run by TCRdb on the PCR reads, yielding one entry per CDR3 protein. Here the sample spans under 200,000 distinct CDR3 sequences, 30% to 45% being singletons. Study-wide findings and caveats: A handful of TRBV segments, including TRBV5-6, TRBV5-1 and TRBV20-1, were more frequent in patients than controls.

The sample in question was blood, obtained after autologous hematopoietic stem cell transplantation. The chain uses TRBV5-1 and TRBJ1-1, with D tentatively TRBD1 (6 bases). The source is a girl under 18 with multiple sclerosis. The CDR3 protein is CASSSQPGGGNTEAFF. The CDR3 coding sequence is TGCGCCAGCAGCTCCCAACCCGGCGGGGGCAACACTGAAGCTTTCTTT. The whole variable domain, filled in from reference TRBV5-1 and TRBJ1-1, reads KAGVTQTPRYLIKTRGQQVTLSCSPISGHRSVSWYQQTPGQGLQFLFEYFSETQRNKGNFPGRFSGRQFSNSRSEMNVSTLELGDSALYLCASSSQPGGGNTEAFFGQGTRLTVV.